The 21 T cell receptor beta chains listed next were all sequenced from one sample in a study of blood T cell repertoires in COVID-19. Using immunoSEQ multiplex PCR, the repertoire was profiled, and TCRdb retains in-frame clones only, with some absent. This sample yields over 450,000 clones, of which about 88% are seen a single time; roughly 8.3% belongs to the top ten. Sequenced material: peripheral blood. The receptors stem from a woman aged 45-60 years with COVID-19, enrolled during active disease.

V gene TRBV30 combines with J gene TRBJ1-1, with 8 bases that match TRBD1. V lost 5 bases and J lost 6; bases outside the gene matches: 8. Germline loops: CDR1 GTSNPN, CDR2 SVGIG (reference sequence). CDR3 length equals 13 residues. The CDR3 protein is CAWPRTGLAEAFF. The CDR3 nucleotides are TGTGCCTGGCCTCGGACAGGGCTGGCTGAAGCTTTCTTT.

This clone appeared once. The genes are TRBV4-1 and TRBJ2-2, with 10 bases lining up with TRBD2. This CDR3 has 16 amino acids. The germline V gene encodes CDR1 MGHRA and CDR2 YSYEKL. V lost 6 bases and J lost 4; bases outside the gene matches: 8. DNA of the CDR3: TGCGCCAGCAGAGGTCCAGCGGGGGGGAGCACCGGGGAGCTGTTTTTT. Residues: CASRGPAGGSTGELFF.

V gene TRBV5-4 combines with J gene TRBJ2-1, with 15 bases aligning to TRBD2. This CDR3 spans 14 amino acids. Germline V gene sequence: CDR1 SGHNT, CDR2 YYREEE (reference sequence). The V and J ends lost 4 bases and 12 bases, in that order; junction bases with no gene match: 5. The CDR3 protein is CASSSGLAGGRQFF. CDR3 coding DNA: TGTGCCAGCAGCAGCGGACTAGCGGGGGGGCGGCAGTTCTTC.

The rearrangement joins TRBV19 to TRBJ2-6; TRBD1 aligns across 9 bases. The V segment lost 7 bases and the J segment 5 bases; nucleotides outside the gene matches: 9. CDR1 LNHDA and CDR2 SQIVND come from the germline V gene (reference sequence). The CDR3 has 16 residues. This chain's CDR3 is CASTDRGTGRANVLTF. The CDR3 nucleotides are TGTGCCAGTACTGATAGGGGGACAGGGAGGGCCAACGTCCTGACTTTC.

This chain connects TRBV14 to TRBJ2-1; weak D call: TRBD2 (5 bases). The V and J ends lost 0 bases and 1 base respectively, with 13 bases between them. The CDR3 consists of 17 residues. In germline, CDR1 is SGHDN, CDR2 FVKESK. The CDR3 coding sequence is TGTGCCAGCAGCCAAGACCCGAGGGTCCGATCCTACAATGAGCAGTTCTTC. Its protein product is CASSQDPRVRSYNEQFF.

V is TRBV7-8 and J is TRBJ2-1, with TRBD2 identical over 8 bases. CDR3 length equals 17 residues. Germline trimming cut 2 bases from V and 6 bases from J; bases unmatched to any gene: 12. Germline V gives CDR1 SGHVS, CDR2 FQNEAQ. This CDR3 is CASSLRARGASRNEQFF. CDR3 DNA: TGTGCCAGCAGCTTAAGAGCGCGGGGGGCCTCCCGCAATGAGCAGTTCTTC.

The gene calls are TRBV11-3 and TRBJ1-1; D perhaps matches TRBD1 (5 bases). This CDR3 has 14 residues. Germline lookup yields CDR1 SGHNT and CDR2 YENEEA. The V and J ends lost 5 bases and 1 base respectively, with 11 bases between them. The DNA for the CDR3 is TGTGCCAGCAGCCGAACGACAGCGAACACTGAAGCTTTCTTT. This encodes CASSRTTANTEAFF.

This sequence joins TRBV24-1 and TRBJ1-1; 10 bases agree with TRBD1. V was pared by 7 bases and J by 2 bases, with 9 bases of the junction left unmatched. Per the germline V gene, CDR1 is KGHDR and CDR2 is SFDVKD. The CDR3 length is 16 residues. CDR3 sequence reads: CATRPGTGVDNTEAFF. CDR3 bases: TGTGCCACCAGGCCTGGGACAGGGGTAGATAACACTGAAGCTTTCTTT.

The chain combines TRBV5-4 with TRBJ2-7, with D possibly being TRBD2 (6 bases). CDR1 is SGHNT and CDR2 is YYREEE in the germline V gene (reference sequence). V was pared by 4 bases and J by 3 bases, with 20 bases between. This CDR3 region has 16 residues. The CDR3 loop reads CASSLGGAGADYEQYF. The CDR3 DNA reads TGTGCCAGCAGCCTCGGAGGGGCTGGAGCTGACTACGAGCAGTACTTC. The whole variable domain, remainder taken from reference TRBV5-4 and TRBJ2-7, is ETGVTQSPTHLIKTRGQQVTLRCSSQSGHNTVSWYQQALGQGPQFIFQYYREEENGRGNFPPRFSGLQFPNYSSELNVNALELDDSALYLCASSLGGAGADYEQYFGPGTRLTVT.

The V and J genes are TRBV7-2 and TRBJ1-4; the D is unclear. The V gene lost 5 bases and the J gene lost 11 bases, with 12 bases spanning the gap. The germline V gene has CDR1 SGHTA and CDR2 FQGNSA. The CDR3 contains 12 residues. CDR3 DNA sequence: TGTGCCAGCAGCCTATTTGGCGGGAAACTGTTTTTT. Its translation: CASSLFGGKLFF.

This sequence joins TRBV10-1 and TRBJ2-3, with 8 nucleotides matching TRBD1. CDR1 is WNHNN and CDR2 is SYGVQD in the germline V gene (reference sequence). The CDR3 length is 16 residues. Unmatched junction bases numbered 9, after V lost 3 bases and J lost 4 bases. The CDR3 bases are TGCGCCAGCAGTGACCGTATGACAGGGGTACCAGATACGCAGTATTTT. Amino acid sequence: CASSDRMTGVPDTQYF.

Worth noting for this clone: The same CDR3 arises from other DNA sequences in this sample as well. This sequence joins TRBV9 and TRBJ1-5, with D hard to call. Per the germline V gene, CDR1 is SGDLS and CDR2 is YYNGEE. The length of the CDR3 is 13 residues. Trimming cost V 0 bases and J 6 bases, with 7 bases left between them. The CDR3 DNA sequence: TGTGCCAGCAGCGTAGACGGGAGTCAGCCCCAGCATTTT. Protein sequence: CASSVDGSQPQHF.

The genes are TRBV7-9 and TRBJ1-1, with a possible D match to TRBD1 (5 bases). Germline V gene data show CDR1 as SEHNR and CDR2 as FQNEAQ (reference sequence). This CDR3 comprises 13 residues. V was pared by 3 bases and J by 4 bases, with 9 bases between. Here the CDR3 DNA reads TGTGCCAGCAGCTTCAACACAGGCACTGAAGCTTTCTTT. Translating gives CASSFNTGTEAFF. Full variable domain (rest looked up from reference TRBV7-9 and TRBJ1-1): DTGVSQNPRHKITKRGQNVTFRCDPISEHNRLYWYRQTLGQGPEFLTYFQNEAQLEKSRLLSDRFSAERPKGSFSTLEIQRTEQGDSAMYLCASSFNTGTEAFFGQGTRLTVV.

The chain carries TRBV24-1 and TRBJ1-3; a possible D gene is TRBD1 (6 bases). The CDR3 runs 15 residues. CDR1 is KGHDR and CDR2 is SFDVKD in the germline V gene. Trimming removed 3 bases from V and 3 bases from J, with 11 bases in between. CDR3 loop: CATSDTQQGGNTIYF. The CDR3 region has the DNA TGTGCCACCAGTGATACCCAACAGGGTGGAAACACCATATATTTT.

This chain joins TRBV6-6 and TRBJ1-4, with D possibly matching TRBD1 (6 bases). Trimming took 8 bases from V and 3 from J, leaving 13 bases between them. Germline assignment: CDR1 MNHNY and CDR2 SVGAGI (reference sequence). The CDR3 extends over 14 amino acids. The CDR3 coding sequence is TGTGCCAGCCAGGGGATACAGGCTAATGAAAAACTGTTTTTT. This sequence encodes CASQGIQANEKLFF.

The chain uses TRBV6-1 and TRBJ2-1; D gene ambiguous. The CDR3 sequence is 12 residues long. Trimming stripped 2 bases from V and 7 bases from J, with 6 bases between. The germline V gene has CDR1 MNHNS and CDR2 SASEGT. The CDR3 loop is CASSELINEQFF. The CDR3 DNA is TGTGCCAGCAGTGAACTTATAAATGAGCAGTTCTTC.

This clone has a handful of counts. V is TRBV19 and J is TRBJ1-1, with D tentatively TRBD1 (6 bases). Trimming stripped 5 bases from V and 6 bases from J, with 13 bases between. The CDR3 runs 13 residues. The germline V gene encodes CDR1 LNHDA and CDR2 SQIVND (reference sequence). DNA of the CDR3: TGTGCCAGTAGTCCGGACAGCTCCTCTGAAGCTTTCTTT. Amino acid sequence: CASSPDSSSEAFF. Based on the CDR3 plus reference TRBV19 and TRBJ1-1, the full variable domain is DGGITQSPKYLFRKEGQNVTLSCEQNLNHDAMYWYRQDPGQGLRLIYYSQIVNDFQKGDIAEGYSVSREKKESFPLTVTSAQKNPTAFYLCASSPDSSSEAFFGQGTRLTVV.

V usage is TRBV5-1 and J usage is TRBJ2-3; D is unresolved. Germline CDR1 is SGHRS and CDR2 is YFSETQ. Trimming removed 3 bases at V and 2 bases at J, with 16 bases between. This CDR3 comprises 16 residues. The chain's CDR3 is CASSSFFSFFTDTQYF. In DNA form, the CDR3 reads TGCGCCAGCAGCTCGTTTTTTAGCTTCTTCACAGATACGCAGTATTTT.

The rearrangement joins TRBV14 to TRBJ1-3; D ambiguous. The CDR3 length is 16 residues. Trimming took 4 bases from V and 0 from J, leaving 13 bases between them. Germline V gene sequence: CDR1 SGHDN, CDR2 FVKESK. The CDR3: CASSRSGRISGNTIYF. The CDR3 bases are TGTGCCAGCAGCCGGAGCGGAAGAATCTCTGGAAACACCATATATTTT.

V and J are TRBV29-1 and TRBJ1-1; 9 bases agree with TRBD1. The CDR3 contains 14 residues. V shed 6 bases, J shed 11 bases, and the junction held 16 bases outside the gene matches. The germline V gene encodes CDR1 SQVTM and CDR2 ANQGSEA. The CDR3 protein is CSVSGQGRTLGAFF. The CDR3 DNA follows: TGCAGCGTATCGGGACAGGGAAGAACTCTAGGGGCTTTCTTT.

V gene TRBV9 combines with J gene TRBJ1-3, with D uncertain. Germline assignment: CDR1 SGDLS and CDR2 YYNGEE. V was clipped by 3 bases and J by 2 bases, with 9 bases between them. The CDR3 extends over 14 amino acids. CDR3 residues: CASSGRETGNTIYF. The CDR3 DNA is TGTGCCAGCAGCGGGAGGGAAACTGGAAACACCATATATTTT.